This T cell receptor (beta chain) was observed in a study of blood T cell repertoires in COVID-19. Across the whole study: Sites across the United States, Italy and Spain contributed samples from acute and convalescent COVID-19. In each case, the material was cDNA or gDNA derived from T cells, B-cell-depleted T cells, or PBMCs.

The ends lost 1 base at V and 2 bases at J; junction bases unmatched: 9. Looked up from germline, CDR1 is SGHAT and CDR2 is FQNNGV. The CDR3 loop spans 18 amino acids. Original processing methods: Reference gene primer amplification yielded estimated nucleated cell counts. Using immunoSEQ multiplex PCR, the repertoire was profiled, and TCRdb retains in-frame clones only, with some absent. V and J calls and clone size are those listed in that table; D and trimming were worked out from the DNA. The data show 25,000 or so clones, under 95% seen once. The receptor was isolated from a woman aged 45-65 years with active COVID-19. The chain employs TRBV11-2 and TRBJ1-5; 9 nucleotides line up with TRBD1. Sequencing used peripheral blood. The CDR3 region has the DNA TGTGCCAGCAGCTTAGGTCGTCGGGACAGGGCTGGCAATCAGCCCCAGCATTTT. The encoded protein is CASSLGRRDRAGNQPQHF.